This entry lists 25 T cell receptor beta chains sequenced from one sample in a study of blood T cell repertoires in COVID-19. The table came from immunoSEQ multiplex PCR; TCRdb's copy has only in-frame clones and leaves some out. This table holds fewer than 450,000 clones, about 91% found once. Input material: peripheral blood. The receptors here all came from a woman between 45 and 60 years old with COVID-19, enrolled during active disease.

This clone was counted once. The V call is TRBV2, the J call TRBJ2-2; TRBD1 agrees at 11 bases. V trimming: 2 bases; J trimming: 8 bases; junction bases outside the gene matches: 4. The CDR3 loop spans 15 amino acids. The germline CDR1 and CDR2 sequences are SNHLY and FYNNEI. In DNA form, the CDR3 reads TGTGCCAGCAGTGAAAGGGACAGGGGGACGGGGGAGCTGTTTTTT. It encodes CASSERDRGTGELFF.

The chain links TRBV30 to TRBJ1-3; no clear D. CDR1 and CDR2 from the germline V gene are GTSNPN and SVGIG (reference sequence). CDR3 length equals 16 residues. V lost 3 bases and J lost 4, with 19 bases in between. The CDR3 spells CAWRGFRGPGGNTIYF. The CDR3 DNA reads as TGTGCCTGGAGAGGCTTTCGGGGTCCGGGAGGAAACACCATATATTTT.

In DNA form, the CDR3 reads TGTGCCAGCTCCCCCGGACAGGCGGTCTACGAGCAGTACTTC. Encoded protein: CASSPGQAVYEQYF. The chain joins TRBV27 to TRBJ2-7; 7 positions agree with TRBD1. Germline V gene sequence: CDR1 MNHEY, CDR2 SMNVEV (reference sequence). V was clipped by 8 bases and J by 3 bases; unmatched bases: 10. The CDR3 has 14 residues.

The chain has TRBV10-2 and TRBJ1-2; no definite D call. The CDR3 totals 15 residues. Trimming cost V 5 bases and J 8 bases, with 21 bases left between them. Germline lookup yields CDR1 WSHSY and CDR2 SAAADI. This CDR3 is CASSSMTAGVWGYTF. In DNA, the CDR3 is TGCGCCAGCAGTTCTATGACGGCGGGTGTTTGGGGCTACACCTTC.

The chain is built from TRBV7-8 and TRBJ1-5, with a tentative D call TRBD1 (5 bases). The CDR3 is 15 residues long. Germline V gene data show CDR1 as SGHVS and CDR2 as FQNEAQ. Trimming cost V 1 base and J 1 base, with 8 bases left between them. The CDR3 sequence: CASSLGAGSNQPQHF. The CDR3 nucleotides read TGTGCCAGCAGCTTAGGGGCAGGGAGCAATCAGCCCCAGCATTTT.

The V gene is TRBV7-9, the J gene TRBJ1-1; 8 nucleotides line up with TRBD1. V gave up 10 bases and J gave up 4 bases; unmatched junction bases: 5. The germline V gene encodes CDR1 SEHNR and CDR2 FQNEAQ (reference sequence). This CDR3 contains 12 residues. For the CDR3, the DNA is TGTGCCACAAGCACAGGGGGCACTGAAGCTTTCTTT. Translating gives CATSTGGTEAFF.

The gene calls are TRBV5-4 and TRBJ1-1, with D maybe TRBD1 (5 bases). Germline loops: CDR1 SGHNT, CDR2 YYREEE (reference sequence). Trimming stripped 3 bases from V and 10 bases from J, with 10 bases between. The CDR3 has 11 residues. CDR3 sequence reads: CASSSRGGAFF. The CDR3 DNA sequence: TGTGCCAGCAGCTCCCGGGGGGGAGCTTTCTTT.

J is TRBJ2-5 and V is TRBV12-3 or TRBV12-4; 8 nucleotides agree with TRBD2. Trimming removed 8 bases from V and 4 bases from J; junction bases left unmatched: 6. The CDR3 length is 13 residues. CDR3 nucleotide sequence: TGTGCCAGCCGGGGGGGCCTAACAGAGACCCAGTACTTC. Amino acids: CASRGGLTETQYF.

This clone has just one count. V gene TRBV28 combines with J gene TRBJ1-3; a possible D gene is TRBD1 (5 bases). This CDR3 contains 15 residues. V was cut by 2 bases and J by 4 bases, with 12 bases left in between. CDR1 is MDHEN and CDR2 is SYDVKM in the germline V gene. CDR3 DNA: TGTGCCAGCAGTTTAGGTGTAAACAGGGGAAACACCATATATTTT. It encodes CASSLGVNRGNTIYF.

The chain links TRBV6-6 to TRBJ1-2; D ambiguous. Between the trimmed V and J ends, which lost 6 bases and 0 bases, there was a span of 8 bases. Germline assignment: CDR1 MNHNY and CDR2 SVGAGI (reference sequence). CDR3 length: 13 residues. CDR3 amino acids: CASSGGTNYGYTF. The CDR3 region has the DNA TGTGCCAGCAGCGGTGGTACTAACTATGGCTACACCTTC.

The rearrangement links TRBV7-8 to TRBJ2-2; D may be TRBD1 (6 bases). Germline CDR1 is SGHVS and CDR2 is FQNEAQ. The V end was cut by 2 bases, the J end by 11 bases, with 15 bases between. The CDR3 runs to 14 residues. CDR3 nucleotide sequence: TGTGCCAGCAGCTTAAAAACCAGAGGGGGAGAGCTGTTTTTT. It translates to CASSLKTRGGELFF. Full variable domain (rest looked up from reference TRBV7-8 and TRBJ2-2): GAGVSQSPRYKVAKRGQDVALRCDPISGHVSLFWYQQALGQGPEFLTYFQNEAQLDKSGLPSDRFFAERPEGSVSTLKIQRTQQEDSAVYLCASSLKTRGGELFFGEGSRLTVL.

The chain has TRBV5-1 and TRBJ1-5; 12 bases match TRBD1. The length of the CDR3 is 19 residues. V was clipped by 7 bases and J by 3 bases; unmatched bases: 17. The V gene's germline CDR1 is SGHRS and CDR2 YFSETQ. The CDR3 is CASPPPHRDRGQINQPQHF. For the CDR3, the DNA is TGCGCCAGCCCTCCTCCTCACCGGGACAGGGGGCAAATCAATCAGCCCCAGCATTTT. Full variable domain (remainder filled in from reference TRBV5-1 and TRBJ1-5): KAGVTQTPRYLIKTRGQQVTLSCSPISGHRSVSWYQQTPGQGLQFLFEYFSETQRNKGNFPGRFSGRQFSNSRSEMNVSTLELGDSALYLCASPPPHRDRGQINQPQHFGDGTRLSIL.

The rearrangement uses TRBV29-1 and TRBJ1-1; no firm D call. The CDR3 is made up of 11 amino acids. The germline V and J ends were trimmed by 3 bases and 8 bases, with 10 bases remaining between them. CDR1 is SQVTM and CDR2 is ANQGSEA in the germline V gene. The CDR3 protein is CSVEKEREAFF. As DNA, the CDR3 is TGCAGCGTTGAGAAGGAGCGAGAAGCTTTCTTT.

The chain carries TRBV4-1 and TRBJ1-2; D might be TRBD1 (5 bases). V dropped 1 base and J dropped 4 bases, with 13 bases sitting between them. The CDR3 runs to 15 residues. Germline V gene lookup returns CDR1 MGHRA and CDR2 YSYEKL. Written as DNA, the CDR3 is TGCGCCAGCAGCCAAGTGCGGGGCTTATCCTATGGCTACACCTTC. Its protein product is CASSQVRGLSYGYTF.

The gene calls are TRBV2 and TRBJ1-1; D unresolved. CDR3 length: 13 residues. V gave up 5 bases and J gave up 5 bases, with 12 bases separating them. Germline V CDR1 and CDR2: SNHLY, FYNNEI. CDR3 amino acids: CASSFREATEAFF. DNA for the CDR3: TGTGCCAGCAGTTTTCGAGAAGCAACTGAAGCTTTCTTT.

The chain combines TRBV2 with TRBJ2-7; 8 positions match TRBD1. With 2 bases clipped from V and 2 bases from J, the junction kept 2 bases outside the gene matches. Germline V gene sequence: CDR1 SNHLY, CDR2 FYNNEI. The CDR3 is 14 amino acids. CDR3 amino acids: CASSEIQGAYEQYF. In nucleotides, the CDR3 is TGTGCCAGCAGTGAAATACAGGGGGCCTACGAGCAGTACTTC.

This sequence joins TRBV7-9 and TRBJ1-1; perhaps TRBD1 as D (5 bases). Germline loops: CDR1 SEHNR, CDR2 FQNEAQ (reference sequence). The V end was cut by 5 bases, the J end by 13 bases, with 20 bases between. This CDR3 is 13 amino acids long. In DNA form, the CDR3 reads TGTGCCAGCAGCCCGGTGGGGGGGACCAAGGGTTTCTTT. Its translation is CASSPVGGTKGFF.

The chain joins TRBV6-5 to TRBJ2-5, with a weak D call TRBD1 (7 bases). The germline V gene has CDR1 MNHEY and CDR2 SVGAGI. Between the trimmed V and J ends, which lost 4 bases and 1 base, there was a span of 13 bases. This CDR3 comprises 15 residues. CDR3 sequence: CASSLTRGAQETQYF. The CDR3 DNA is TGTGCCAGCAGTTTAACCAGGGGGGCCCAAGAGACCCAGTACTTC.

V gene TRBV18 combines with J gene TRBJ1-3, with TRBD1 matching over 7 bases. V shed 4 bases and J 1 base; nucleotides not matched to a gene: 7. There are 16 residues in the CDR3. Germline values: CDR1 KGHSH, CDR2 LQKENI. The CDR3 loop reads CASSLLTGLSGNTIYF. CDR3 nucleotide sequence: TGTGCCAGCTCACTGCTGACAGGGCTATCTGGAAACACCATATATTTT.

The count of this clone is one. The V call is TRBV5-6, the J call TRBJ2-5; 8 bases match TRBD2. V was pared by 1 base and J by 1 base, with 0 bases of the junction left unmatched. CDR3 size: 14 residues. Germline CDR1 reads SGHDT; CDR2 reads YYEEEE. DNA for the CDR3: TGTGCCAGCAGCTTGAGCGGGGGCCAAGAGACCCAGTACTTC. This encodes CASSLSGGQETQYF.

Remarks on this clone: Other DNA sequences in the same sample also yield this CDR3. The rearrangement links TRBV6-5 to TRBJ1-1, with 11 bases matching TRBD1. The CDR3 totals 14 residues. V was clipped by 2 bases and J by 5 bases; unmatched bases: 1. CDR1 and CDR2 from the germline V gene are MNHEY and SVGAGI. CDR3 amino acids: CASSYGTGGTEAFF. CDR3 in DNA: TGTGCCAGCAGTTACGGGACAGGGGGGACTGAAGCTTTCTTT.

CDR3 protein: CASSPGVRADTQYF. CDR3 nucleotide sequence: TGTGCCAGCTCACCAGGTGTCCGCGCAGATACGCAGTATTTT. The chain recombines TRBV18 with TRBJ2-3; D uncertain. The germline CDR1 and CDR2 sequences are KGHSH and LQKENI. V dropped 2 bases and J dropped 4 bases, with 10 bases sitting between them. The CDR3 has 14 amino acids.

The CDR3 region has the DNA TGCGCCAGCAGCCTAACCTCTATGGGGGGATTTGATATATACACCTTC. It yields the protein CASSLTSMGGFDIYTF. The chain employs TRBV5-1 and TRBJ1-2, with D possibly matching TRBD1 (5 bases). In germline, CDR1 is SGHRS, CDR2 YFSETQ. This CDR3 contains 16 residues. V was pared by 4 bases and J by 11 bases, with 27 bases between.

This sequence joins TRBV5-4 and TRBJ2-3, with 7 bases lining up with TRBD1. This CDR3 has 12 amino acids. From germline, CDR1 is SGHNT and CDR2 YYREEE (reference sequence). The V segment lost 0 bases and the J segment 9 bases; nucleotides outside the gene matches: 1. CDR3 sequence (DNA): TGTGCCAGCAGCTTGGAGACAGGGACGCAGTATTTT. Protein: CASSLETGTQYF.

The chain recombines TRBV30 with TRBJ1-2; D unclear. The germline V gene encodes CDR1 GTSNPN and CDR2 SVGIG (reference sequence). Deletions cut 0 bases from V and 5 bases from J, with 16 bases between. The CDR3 is 15 amino acids. This chain's CDR3 is CAWSVGSMRGYGYTF. CDR3 DNA sequence: TGTGCCTGGAGTGTCGGCAGCATGCGGGGATATGGCTACACCTTC. The full variable domain, completed using reference TRBV30 and TRBJ1-2, is SQTIHQWPATLVQPVGSPLSLECTVEGTSNPNLYWYRQAAGRGLQLLFYSVGIGQISSEVPQNLSASRPQDRQFILSSKKLLLSDSGFYLCAWSVGSMRGYGYTFGSGTRLTVV.